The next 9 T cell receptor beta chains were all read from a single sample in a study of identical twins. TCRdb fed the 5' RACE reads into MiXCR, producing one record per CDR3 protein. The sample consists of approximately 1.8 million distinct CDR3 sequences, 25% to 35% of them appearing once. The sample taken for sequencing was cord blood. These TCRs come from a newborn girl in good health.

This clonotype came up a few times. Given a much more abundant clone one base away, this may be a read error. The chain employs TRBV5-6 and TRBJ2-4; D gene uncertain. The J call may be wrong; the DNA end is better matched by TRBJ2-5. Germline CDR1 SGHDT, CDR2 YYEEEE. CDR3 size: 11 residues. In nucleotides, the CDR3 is TGTGCCAGCAGCTGTAAAGAGACCCAGTACTTC. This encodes CASSCKETQYF.

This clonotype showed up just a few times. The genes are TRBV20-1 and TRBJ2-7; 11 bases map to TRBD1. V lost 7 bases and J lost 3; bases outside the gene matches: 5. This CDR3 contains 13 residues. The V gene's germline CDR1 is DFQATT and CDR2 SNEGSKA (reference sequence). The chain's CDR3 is CSGTGTGGYEQYF. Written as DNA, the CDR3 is TGCAGTGGGACCGGGACAGGGGGCTACGAGCAGTACTTC.

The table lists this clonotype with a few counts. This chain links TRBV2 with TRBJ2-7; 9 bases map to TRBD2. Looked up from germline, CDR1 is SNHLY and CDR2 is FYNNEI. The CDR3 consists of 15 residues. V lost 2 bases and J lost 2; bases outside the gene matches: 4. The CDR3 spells CASSESGGNTYEQYF. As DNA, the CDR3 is TGTGCCAGCAGTGAAAGCGGGGGGAACACCTACGAGCAGTACTTC.

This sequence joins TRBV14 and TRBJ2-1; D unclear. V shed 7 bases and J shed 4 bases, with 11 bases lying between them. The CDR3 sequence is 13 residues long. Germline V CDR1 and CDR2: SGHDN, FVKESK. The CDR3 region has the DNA TGTGCCAGCAACCCACCTAAATACAATGAGCAGTTCTTC. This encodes CASNPPKYNEQFF.

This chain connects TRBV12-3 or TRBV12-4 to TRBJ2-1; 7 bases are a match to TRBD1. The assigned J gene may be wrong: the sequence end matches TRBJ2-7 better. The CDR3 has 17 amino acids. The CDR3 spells CASSLFLWGQTYNEQYF. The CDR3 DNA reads TGTGCCAGCAGTTTATTTTTGTGGGGACAGACCTACAATGAGCAGTACTTC.

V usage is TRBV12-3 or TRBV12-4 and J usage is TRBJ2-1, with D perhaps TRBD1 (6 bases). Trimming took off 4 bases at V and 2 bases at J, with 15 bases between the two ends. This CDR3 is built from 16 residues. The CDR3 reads CASSSRIQGPYNEQFF. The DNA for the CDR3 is TGTGCCAGCAGTTCGCGGATACAGGGCCCCTACAATGAGCAGTTCTTC.

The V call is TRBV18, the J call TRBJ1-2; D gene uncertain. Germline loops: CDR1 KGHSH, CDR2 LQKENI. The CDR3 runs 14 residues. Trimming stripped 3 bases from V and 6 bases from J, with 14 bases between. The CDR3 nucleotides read TGTGCCAGCTCACCGGACTCATTTTTTAATGGCTACACCTTC. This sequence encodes CASSPDSFFNGYTF.

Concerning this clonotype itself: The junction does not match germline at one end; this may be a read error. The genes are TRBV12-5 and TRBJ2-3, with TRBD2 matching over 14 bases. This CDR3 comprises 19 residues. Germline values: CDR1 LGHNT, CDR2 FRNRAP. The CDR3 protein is CASGLVLGGLAGATDTRYF. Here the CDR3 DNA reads TGTGCTAGTGGTTTGGTACTAGGGGGACTAGCGGGAGCAACAGATACGCGGTATTTT.

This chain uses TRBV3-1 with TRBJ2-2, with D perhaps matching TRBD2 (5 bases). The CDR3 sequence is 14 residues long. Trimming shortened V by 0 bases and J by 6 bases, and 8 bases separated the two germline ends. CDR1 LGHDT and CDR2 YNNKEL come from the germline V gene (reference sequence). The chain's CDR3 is CASSQDGGAGELFF. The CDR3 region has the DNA TGTGCCAGCAGCCAAGATGGAGGCGCCGGGGAGCTGTTTTTT.